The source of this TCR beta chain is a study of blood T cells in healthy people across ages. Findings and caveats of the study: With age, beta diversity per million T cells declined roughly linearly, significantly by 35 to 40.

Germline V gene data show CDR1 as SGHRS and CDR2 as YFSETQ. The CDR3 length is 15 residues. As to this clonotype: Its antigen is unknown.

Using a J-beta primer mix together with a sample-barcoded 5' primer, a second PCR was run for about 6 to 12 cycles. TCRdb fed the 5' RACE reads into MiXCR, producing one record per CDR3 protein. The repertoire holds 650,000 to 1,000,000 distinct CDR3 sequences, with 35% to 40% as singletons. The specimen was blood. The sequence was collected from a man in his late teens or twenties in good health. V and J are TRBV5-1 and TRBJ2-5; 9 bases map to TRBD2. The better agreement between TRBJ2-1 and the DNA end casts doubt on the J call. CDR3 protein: CASSLVVAGEETQFF. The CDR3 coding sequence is TGCGCCAGCAGCTTGGTTGTAGCGGGAGAAGAGACCCAGTTCTTC.